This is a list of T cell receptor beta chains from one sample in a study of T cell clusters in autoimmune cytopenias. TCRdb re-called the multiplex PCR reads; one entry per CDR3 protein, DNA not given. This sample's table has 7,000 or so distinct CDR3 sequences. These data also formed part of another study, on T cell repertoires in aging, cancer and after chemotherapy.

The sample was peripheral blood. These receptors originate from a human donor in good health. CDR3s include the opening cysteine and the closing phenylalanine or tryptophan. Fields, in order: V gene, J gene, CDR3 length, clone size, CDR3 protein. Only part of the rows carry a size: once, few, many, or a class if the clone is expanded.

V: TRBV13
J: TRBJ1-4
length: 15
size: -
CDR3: CASSGDRGLGEKLFF

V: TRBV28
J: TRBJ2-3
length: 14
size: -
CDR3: CASTPGTFTDTQYF

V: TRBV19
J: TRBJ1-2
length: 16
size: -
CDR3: CASKPLDRTANYGYTF

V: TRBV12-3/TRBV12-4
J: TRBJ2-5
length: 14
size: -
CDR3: CASSLSGLQETQYF

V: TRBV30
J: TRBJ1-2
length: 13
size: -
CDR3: CAWSSAGESGYTF

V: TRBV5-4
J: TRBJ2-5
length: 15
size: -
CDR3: CASSLRRGTKETQYF

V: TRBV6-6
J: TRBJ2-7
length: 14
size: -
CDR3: CASGAPGPPYEQYF

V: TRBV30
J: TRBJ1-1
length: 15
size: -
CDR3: CAWSVPDWGNTEAFF

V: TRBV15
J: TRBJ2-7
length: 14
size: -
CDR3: CATSRVGVGYEQYF

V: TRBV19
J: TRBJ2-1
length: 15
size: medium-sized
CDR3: CASNKLAGGPNEQFF

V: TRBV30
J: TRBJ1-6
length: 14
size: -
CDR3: CAWRNGQGNSPLHF

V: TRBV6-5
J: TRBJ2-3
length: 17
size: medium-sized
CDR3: CASSYSDRGGSTDTQYF

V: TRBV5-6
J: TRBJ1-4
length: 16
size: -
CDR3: CASSMWGGQLNEKLFF

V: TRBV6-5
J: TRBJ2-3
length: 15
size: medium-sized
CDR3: CASSRSSGRTDTQYF

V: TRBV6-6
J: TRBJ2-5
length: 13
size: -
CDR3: CASRDSKSETQYF

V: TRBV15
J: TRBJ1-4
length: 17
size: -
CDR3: CATSRRDRGSTNEKLFF

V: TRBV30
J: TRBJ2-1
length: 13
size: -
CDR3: CARARSSYNEQFF

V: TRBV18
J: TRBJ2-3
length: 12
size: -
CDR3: CASSPSGDTQYF

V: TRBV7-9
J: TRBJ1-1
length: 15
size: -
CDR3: CASSSRQGWSTEAFF

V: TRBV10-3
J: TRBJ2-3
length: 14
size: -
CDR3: CAITDRGFTDTQYF

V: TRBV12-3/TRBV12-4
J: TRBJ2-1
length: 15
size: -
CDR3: CASTPPGREYMGQFF

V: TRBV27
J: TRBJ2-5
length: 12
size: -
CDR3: CASRDRAETQYF

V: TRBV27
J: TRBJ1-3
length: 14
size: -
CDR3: CASSRAGYGNTIYF

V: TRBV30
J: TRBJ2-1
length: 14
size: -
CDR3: CAWRKQEAWNEQFF

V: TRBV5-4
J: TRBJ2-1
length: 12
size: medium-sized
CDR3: CASSSGSNEQFF

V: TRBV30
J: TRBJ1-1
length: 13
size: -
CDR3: CAWSVVVDTEAFF

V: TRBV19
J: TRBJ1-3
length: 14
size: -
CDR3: CASSTRDRDATIYF

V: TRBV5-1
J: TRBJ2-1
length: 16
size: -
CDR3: CASSWAPTSSYNEQFF

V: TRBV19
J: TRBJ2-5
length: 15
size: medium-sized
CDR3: CASSIERGGLKTQYF

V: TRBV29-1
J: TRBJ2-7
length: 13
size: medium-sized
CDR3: CSTTSVGTYEQYF

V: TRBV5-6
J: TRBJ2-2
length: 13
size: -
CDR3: CASSEGETGELFF

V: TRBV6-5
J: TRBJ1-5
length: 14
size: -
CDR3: CASSPDRADQPQHF

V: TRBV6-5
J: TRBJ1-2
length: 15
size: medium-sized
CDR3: CASSYSSGINYGYTF

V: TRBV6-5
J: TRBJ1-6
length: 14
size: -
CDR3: CASRLAAGQGPLHF

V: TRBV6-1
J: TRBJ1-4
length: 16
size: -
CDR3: CASSEALGQGTEKLFF

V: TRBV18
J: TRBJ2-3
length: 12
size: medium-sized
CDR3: CASSPATDTQYF

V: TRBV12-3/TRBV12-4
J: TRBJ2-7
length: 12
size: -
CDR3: CASSIGGYEQYF

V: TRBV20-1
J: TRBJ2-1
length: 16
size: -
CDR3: CSADLILAGGGNEQFF

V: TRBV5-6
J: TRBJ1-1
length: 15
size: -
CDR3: CASQDRGQGSTEAFF

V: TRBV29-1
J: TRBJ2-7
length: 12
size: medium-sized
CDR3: CSSRQGVGEQYF

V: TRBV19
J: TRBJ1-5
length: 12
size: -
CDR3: CASRLSTEPQHF

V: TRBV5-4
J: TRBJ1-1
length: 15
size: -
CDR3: CASRDRDRGRTEAFF